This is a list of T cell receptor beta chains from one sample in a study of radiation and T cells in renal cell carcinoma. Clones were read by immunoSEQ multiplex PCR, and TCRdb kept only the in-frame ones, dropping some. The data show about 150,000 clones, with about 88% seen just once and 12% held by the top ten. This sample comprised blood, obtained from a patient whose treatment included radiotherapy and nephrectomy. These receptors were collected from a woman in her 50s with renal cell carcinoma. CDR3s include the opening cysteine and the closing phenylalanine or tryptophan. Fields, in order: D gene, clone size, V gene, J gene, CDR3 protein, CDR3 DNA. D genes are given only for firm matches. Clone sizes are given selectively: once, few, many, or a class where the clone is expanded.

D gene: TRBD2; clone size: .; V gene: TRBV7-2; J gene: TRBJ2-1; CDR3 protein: CASSLGLAGAEQFF; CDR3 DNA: TGTGCCAGCAGCTTAGGGCTAGCGGGGGCTGAGCAGTTCTTC
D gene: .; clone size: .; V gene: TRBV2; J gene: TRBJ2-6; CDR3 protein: CASSPRGRASGANVLTF; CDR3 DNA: TGTGCCAGCAGTCCCAGGGGCCGGGCCTCTGGGGCCAACGTCCTGACTTTC
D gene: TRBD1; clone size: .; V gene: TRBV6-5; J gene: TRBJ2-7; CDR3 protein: CASSYSIQGGKYEQYF; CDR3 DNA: TGTGCCAGCAGTTACTCGATACAGGGGGGAAAGTACGAGCAGTACTTC
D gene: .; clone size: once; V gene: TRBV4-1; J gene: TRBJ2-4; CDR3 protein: CASSQAVLLPQNIQYF; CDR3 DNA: TGCGCCAGCAGCCAAGCAGTGTTACTGCCCCAAAACATTCAGTACTTC
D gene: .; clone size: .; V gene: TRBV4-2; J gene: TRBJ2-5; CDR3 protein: CASSQDLVTGTQYF; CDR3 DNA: TGTGCCAGCAGCCAAGATCTAGTGACGGGGACCCAGTACTTC
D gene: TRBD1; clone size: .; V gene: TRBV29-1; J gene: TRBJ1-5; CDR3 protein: CSVGQGSNQPQHF; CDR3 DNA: TGCAGCGTTGGACAGGGAAGCAATCAGCCCCAGCATTTT
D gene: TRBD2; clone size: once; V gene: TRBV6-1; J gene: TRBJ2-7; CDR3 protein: CASSDLAGGSYEQYF; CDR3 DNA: TGTGCCAGCAGTGACCTAGCGGGGGGGTCTTACGAGCAGTACTTC
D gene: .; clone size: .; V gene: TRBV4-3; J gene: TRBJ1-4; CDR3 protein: CASSQEGLLFEKLFF; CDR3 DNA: TGCGCCAGCAGCCAAGAAGGGTTATTGTTTGAAAAACTGTTTTTT
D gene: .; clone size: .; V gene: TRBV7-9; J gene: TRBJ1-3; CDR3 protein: CASSLTGDLSGNTIYF; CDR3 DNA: TGTGCCAGCAGCTTGACAGGAGACCTCTCTGGAAACACCATATATTTT
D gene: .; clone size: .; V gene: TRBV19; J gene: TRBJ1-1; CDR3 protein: CASSIVGGDTEAFF; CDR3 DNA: TGTGCCAGTAGTATCGTAGGGGGGGACACTGAAGCTTTCTTT
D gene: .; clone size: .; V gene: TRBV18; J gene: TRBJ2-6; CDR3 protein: CASSPGSSGANVLTF; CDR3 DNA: TGTGCCAGCTCACCAGGATCCTCTGGGGCCAACGTCCTGACTTTC
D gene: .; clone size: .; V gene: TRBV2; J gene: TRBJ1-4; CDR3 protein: CASSRAKGGTNEKLFF; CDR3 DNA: TGTGCCAGCAGCCGGGCCAAGGGGGGAACTAATGAAAAACTGTTTTTT
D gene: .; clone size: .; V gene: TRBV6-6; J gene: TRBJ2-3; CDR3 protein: CASTYRDTQYF; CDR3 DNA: TGTGCCAGCACCTACAGGGATACGCAGTATTTT
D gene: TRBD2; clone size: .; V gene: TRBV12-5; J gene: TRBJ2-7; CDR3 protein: CASGLVSGGVYEQYF; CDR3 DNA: TGTGCTAGTGGTTTGGTTAGCGGGGGGGTTTACGAGCAGTACTTC
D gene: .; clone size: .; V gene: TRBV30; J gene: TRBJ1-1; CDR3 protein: CAWSVRTAQTEAFF; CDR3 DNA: TGTGCCTGGAGTGTTAGGACGGCACAGACTGAAGCTTTCTTT
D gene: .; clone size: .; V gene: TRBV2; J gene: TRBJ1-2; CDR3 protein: CASSAEAGYTF; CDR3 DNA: TGTGCCAGCAGCGCCGAGGCGGGCTACACCTTC
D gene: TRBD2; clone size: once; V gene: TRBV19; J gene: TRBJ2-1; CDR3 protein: CASNQGLAGVGEQFF; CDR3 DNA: TGTGCCAGTAATCAGGGACTAGCGGGGGTCGGTGAGCAGTTCTTC
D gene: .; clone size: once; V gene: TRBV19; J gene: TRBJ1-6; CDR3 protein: CASSPVAANSPLHF; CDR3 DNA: TGTGCCAGCAGTCCAGTCGCGGCGAATTCACCCCTCCACTTT
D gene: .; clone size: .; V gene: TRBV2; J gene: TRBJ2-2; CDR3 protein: CASSSRWTPPTGELFF; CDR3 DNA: TGTGCCAGCAGCAGCCGGTGGACTCCTCCCACCGGGGAGCTGTTTTTT
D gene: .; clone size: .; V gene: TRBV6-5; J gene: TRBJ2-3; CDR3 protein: CASEMSGTDTQYF; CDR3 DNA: TGTGCCAGCGAAATGTCGGGGACAGATACGCAGTATTTT
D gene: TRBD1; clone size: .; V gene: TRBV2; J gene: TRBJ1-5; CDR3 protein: CASSLDRGNNQPQHF; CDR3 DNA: TGTGCCAGCAGCCTAGACAGGGGGAACAATCAGCCCCAGCATTTT
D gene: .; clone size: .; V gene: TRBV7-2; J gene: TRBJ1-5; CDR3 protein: CASRRNSNQPQHF; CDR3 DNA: TGTGCCAGCCGGCGAAATAGCAATCAGCCCCAGCATTTT
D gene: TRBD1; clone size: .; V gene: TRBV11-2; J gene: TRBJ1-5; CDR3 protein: CASSLSGTENQPQHF; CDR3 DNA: TGTGCCAGCAGCTTATCTGGGACAGAGAATCAGCCCCAGCATTTT
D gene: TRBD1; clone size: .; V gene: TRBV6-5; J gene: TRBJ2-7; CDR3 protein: CASSSLGQNSYEQYF; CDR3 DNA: TGTGCCAGCAGTTCCTTGGGACAGAATTCCTACGAGCAGTACTTC
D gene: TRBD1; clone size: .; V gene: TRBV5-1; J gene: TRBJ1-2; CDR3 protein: CASSLAPGQGYGYTF; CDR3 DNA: TGCGCCAGCAGCTTGGCCCCGGGACAGGGCTATGGCTACACCTTC
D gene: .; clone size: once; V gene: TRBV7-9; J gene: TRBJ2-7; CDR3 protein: CASSPRGRSYEQYF; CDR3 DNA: TGTGCCAGCAGCCCCAGGGGCAGATCCTACGAGCAGTACTTC
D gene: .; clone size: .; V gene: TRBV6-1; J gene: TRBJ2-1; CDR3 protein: CASTRRLGDNEQFF; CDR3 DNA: TGTGCCAGCACCCGCCGGTTGGGGGACAATGAGCAGTTCTTC
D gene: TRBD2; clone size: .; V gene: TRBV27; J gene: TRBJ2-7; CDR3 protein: CASSLRASGGRYYEQYF; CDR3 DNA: TGTGCCAGCAGTTTAAGGGCTAGCGGGGGGAGGTACTACGAGCAGTACTTC
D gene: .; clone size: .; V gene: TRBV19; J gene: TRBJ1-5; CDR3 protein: CASSFADSYQPQHF; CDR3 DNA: TGTGCCAGTAGTTTTGCAGACTCCTATCAGCCCCAGCATTTT
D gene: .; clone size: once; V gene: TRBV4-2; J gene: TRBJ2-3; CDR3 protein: CASSPGTPSTDTQYF; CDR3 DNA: TGTGCCAGCTCTCCCGGGACCCCGAGCACAGATACGCAGTATTTT
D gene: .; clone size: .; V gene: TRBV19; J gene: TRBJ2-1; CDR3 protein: CASSMFRFDEQFF; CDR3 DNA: TGTGCCAGTAGTATGTTCAGGTTTGATGAGCAGTTCTTC
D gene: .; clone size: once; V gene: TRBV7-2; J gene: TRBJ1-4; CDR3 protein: CASSLDYSLNEKLFF; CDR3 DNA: TGTGCCAGCAGCTTAGATTACAGCCTTAATGAAAAACTGTTTTTT
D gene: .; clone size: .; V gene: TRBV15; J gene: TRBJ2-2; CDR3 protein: CATSRGHNTGELFF; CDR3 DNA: TGTGCCACCAGCAGAGGACACAACACCGGGGAGCTGTTTTTT
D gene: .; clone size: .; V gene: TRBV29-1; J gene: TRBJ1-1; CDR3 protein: CSVAVGGNTEAFF; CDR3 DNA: TGCAGCGTTGCAGTAGGGGGAAACACTGAAGCTTTCTTT
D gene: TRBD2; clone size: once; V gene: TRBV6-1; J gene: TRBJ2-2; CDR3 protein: CASASSGGGRELFF; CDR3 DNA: TGTGCCAGCGCCTCCAGCGGGGGAGGTCGGGAGCTGTTTTTT
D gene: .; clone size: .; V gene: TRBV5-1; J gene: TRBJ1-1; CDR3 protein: CASSVGTANTEAFF; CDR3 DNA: TGCGCCAGCAGCGTAGGGACCGCGAACACTGAAGCTTTCTTT
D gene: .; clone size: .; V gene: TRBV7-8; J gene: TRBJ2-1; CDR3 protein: CASSLAGGRSYNEQFF; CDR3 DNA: TGTGCCAGCAGCTTAGCAGGGGGTCGATCCTACAATGAGCAGTTCTTC
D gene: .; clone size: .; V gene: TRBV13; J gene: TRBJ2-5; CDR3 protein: CASRTYQETQYF; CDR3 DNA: TGTGCCAGCAGGACGTACCAAGAGACCCAGTACTTC
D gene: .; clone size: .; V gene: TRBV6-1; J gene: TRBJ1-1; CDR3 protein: CASSEPGVGGRRTEAFF; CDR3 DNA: TGTGCCAGCAGTGAACCCGGCGTCGGAGGTCGAAGGACTGAAGCTTTCTTT
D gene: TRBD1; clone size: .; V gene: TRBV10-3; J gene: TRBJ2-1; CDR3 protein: CATGQGITDEQFF; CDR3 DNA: TGTGCCACGGGACAGGGAATTACGGATGAGCAGTTCTTC
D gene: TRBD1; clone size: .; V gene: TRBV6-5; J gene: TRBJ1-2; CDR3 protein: CASSGPQGAFSLYTF; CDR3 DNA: TGTGCCAGCAGTGGGCCGCAGGGGGCGTTTTCGCTCTACACCTTC
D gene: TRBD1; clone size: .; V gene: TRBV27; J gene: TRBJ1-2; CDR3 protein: CASSLFMGQREGYTF; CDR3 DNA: TGTGCCAGCAGTTTATTTATGGGACAGAGGGAGGGCTACACCTTC
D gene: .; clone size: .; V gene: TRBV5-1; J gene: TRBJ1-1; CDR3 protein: CASGAEFMNTEAFF; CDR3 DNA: TGCGCCAGCGGAGCTGAGTTCATGAACACTGAAGCTTTCTTT
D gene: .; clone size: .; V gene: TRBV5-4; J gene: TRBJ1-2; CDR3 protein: CASSFWGGDGYTF; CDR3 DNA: TGTGCCAGCAGCTTCTGGGGCGGCGATGGCTACACCTTC
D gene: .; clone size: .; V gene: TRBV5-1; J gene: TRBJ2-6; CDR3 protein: CASETGSSGANVLTF; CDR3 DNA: TGCGCCAGCGAGACGGGGAGCTCTGGGGCCAACGTCCTGACTTTC